The 19 T cell receptor beta chains presented below share a single source sample, sequenced in a study of post-analysis software for immune sequencing data. Study observations and caveats: Controls showed lower frequencies than patients for several TRBV segments, and TRBV5-6, TRBV5-1 and TRBV20-1 were among these.

The authors incorporated unique molecular identifiers into the TCR beta cDNA libraries. Each CDR3 protein is one row after TCRdb ran MiXCR on the PCR reads. The data show roughly 600,000 distinct CDR3 sequences, around 40% seen once. The antigens for these receptors are not known. Sequencing used blood. These receptors were collected from a girl under 18 with multiple sclerosis.

Remarks on this clonotype: A junction boundary mismatches the germline segment, possibly from a read error. The gene calls are TRBV7-8 and TRBJ1-4; D is unresolved. Germline CDR1 and CDR2: SGHVS and FQNEAQ. The CDR3 length is 12 residues. CDR3 sequence reads: CASSLSPEKPFF. The CDR3 nucleotides read TGTGCCAGCAGCTTATCGCCTGAAAAACCGTTTTTT. Together with reference TRBV7-8 and TRBJ1-4, the CDR3 gives the full variable domain: GAGVSQSPRYKVAKRGQDVALRCDPISGHVSLFWYQQALGQGPEFLTYFQNEAQLDKSGLPSDRFFAERPEGSVSTLKIQRTQQEDSAVYLCASSLSPEKPFFGSGTQLSVL.

J is TRBJ2-3 and V is TRBV7-8; TRBD2 matches at 12 bases. After removal of 2 bases from V and 1 base from J, the junction contained 13 bases not matched to a gene. Germline V gene lookup returns CDR1 SGHVS and CDR2 FQNEAQ. The CDR3 spans 20 residues. CDR3 loop: CASSLNSLAGGVGGTDTQYF. The DNA of the CDR3 is TGTGCCAGCAGCTTAAACTCGCTAGCGGGAGGGGTGGGCGGCACAGATACGCAGTATTTT.

This clonotype turned up a few times. DNA of the CDR3: TGTGCCAGCACTCGGGCTAGTCCGGATACGCAGTATTTT. Amino acids: CASTRASPDTQYF. The chain has TRBV12-3 or TRBV12-4 and TRBJ2-3; D remains unclear. Trimming pared 7 bases from V and 6 bases from J, leaving 14 bases between. The CDR3 is 13 amino acids.

The CDR3 loop is CASSPASGSYGEQFF. CDR3 DNA sequence: TGTGCCAGCAGCCCCGCGAGCGGGAGCTATGGTGAGCAGTTCTTC. The J gene is TRBJ2-1, the V gene TRBV27; 8 bases map to TRBD2. Per germline, CDR1 MNHEY and CDR2 SMNVEV (reference sequence). V lost 6 bases to trimming and J lost 9 bases; unmatched junction nucleotides: 13. The CDR3 sequence is 15 residues long.

This clonotype was detected only a few times. The chain links TRBV27 to TRBJ1-6; D is possibly TRBD1 (6 bases). Germline assignment: CDR1 MNHEY and CDR2 SMNVEV (reference sequence). V lost 6 bases, J lost 0 bases, and 12 bases lay in between. This CDR3 has 16 residues. The CDR3 loop is CASSQGFLSYNSPLHF. CDR3 coding DNA: TGTGCCAGCAGCCAGGGGTTCCTCTCCTATAATTCACCCCTCCACTTT.

The J gene is TRBJ2-7, the V gene TRBV11-2, with TRBD2 as a possible D gene (6 bases). Between the trimmed V and J ends, which lost 6 bases and 1 base, there was a span of 10 bases. The CDR3 loop spans 13 amino acids. Germline loops: CDR1 SGHAT, CDR2 FQNNGV. The DNA for the CDR3 is TGTGCCAGCAGTGGGACTGCTTCCTACGAGCAGTACTTC. This encodes CASSGTASYEQYF.

V usage is TRBV4-1 and J usage is TRBJ1-1; 7 nucleotides agree with TRBD1. The trim removed 1 base at V and 5 bases at J, leaving 4 bases unmatched. This CDR3 spans 14 amino acids. Germline V gene lookup returns CDR1 MGHRA and CDR2 YSYEKL. This CDR3 reads CASSQVTGETEAFF. Here the CDR3 DNA reads TGCGCCAGCAGCCAAGTTACAGGGGAGACTGAAGCTTTCTTT.

This clonotype occurred a few times. J is TRBJ1-2 and V is TRBV10-3, with TRBD1 identical over 11 bases. The CDR3 is 13 residues long. Germline CDR1 is ENHRY and CDR2 is SYGVKD. V lost 4 bases to trimming and J lost 7 bases; unmatched junction nucleotides: 2. CDR3 region: CAISGTGGLGYTF. As DNA, the CDR3 is TGTGCCATCAGTGGGACAGGGGGCCTTGGCTACACCTTC.

This rearrangement joins TRBV27 to TRBJ1-5; 7 bases line up with TRBD1. The V segment lost 7 bases and the J segment 7 bases; nucleotides outside the gene matches: 13. The length of the CDR3 is 15 residues. Per the germline V gene, CDR1 is MNHEY and CDR2 is SMNVEV (reference sequence). As DNA, the CDR3 is TGTGCCAGCAAAGGCTTGACAGGGCTGAGGCAGCCCCAGCATTTT. It encodes CASKGLTGLRQPQHF.

This clonotype showed up just a few times. V usage is TRBV5-1 and J usage is TRBJ1-2; 11 bases match TRBD1. Trimming at V came to 4 bases and at J to 3 bases, leaving 5 bases not matched to a gene. There are 15 residues in the CDR3. Per the germline V gene, CDR1 is SGHRS and CDR2 is YFSETQ. The CDR3: CASSGGTGGHYGYTF. CDR3 nucleotide sequence: TGCGCCAGCAGCGGTGGGACAGGGGGTCACTATGGCTACACCTTC.

The chain carries TRBV5-1 and TRBJ2-2; 9 bases agree with TRBD2. Germline lookup yields CDR1 SGHRS and CDR2 YFSETQ. V dropped 0 bases and J dropped 5; count of bases not matched to a gene: 5. The CDR3 spans 16 residues. The CDR3 bases are TGCGCCAGCAGCTTGGTAACCAGCGGGGGGACCGGGGAGCTGTTTTTT. Its translation: CASSLVTSGGTGELFF.

The chain employs TRBV29-1 and TRBJ1-1; D perhaps matches TRBD1 (5 bases). The CDR3 is 14 amino acids. Germline V gives CDR1 SQVTM, CDR2 ANQGSEA. V lost 3 bases, J lost 0 bases, and 11 bases lay in between. The CDR3 bases are TGCAGCGTTGAGGGGACGCCCATGAACACTGAAGCTTTCTTT. This translates into CSVEGTPMNTEAFF. The full variable domain, rest sourced from reference TRBV29-1 and TRBJ1-1, is SAVISQKPSRDICQRGTSLTIQCQVDSQVTMMFWYRQQPGQSLTLIATANQGSEATYESGFVIDKFPISRPNLTFSTLTVSNMSPEDSSIYLCSVEGTPMNTEAFFGQGTRLTVV.

This clonotype has just a few counts. The rearrangement joins TRBV11-3 to TRBJ2-1; 12 positions match TRBD2. Trimming at V came to 1 base and at J to 6 bases, leaving 1 base not matched to a gene. CDR1 is SGHNT, CDR2 YENEEA, per germline. This CDR3 has 15 amino acids. The DNA of the CDR3 is TGTGCCAGCAGCTTAGGGACTAGCGGGATCAATGAGCAGTTCTTC. Translation gives CASSLGTSGINEQFF.

This chain joins TRBV5-1 and TRBJ2-7, with 7 bases fitting TRBD1. CDR1 SGHRS and CDR2 YFSETQ come from the germline V gene. The trim removed 4 bases at V and 5 bases at J, leaving 6 bases unmatched. This CDR3 contains 13 residues. As DNA, the CDR3 is TGCGCCAGCAGCCAGACAGGGCGGAACGAGCAGTACTTC. Translating it yields CASSQTGRNEQYF.

This clonotype was recorded a few times. The genes are TRBV5-1 and TRBJ2-1; TRBD2 agrees at 9 bases. The ends lost 4 bases at V and 5 bases at J; junction bases unmatched: 7. Germline values: CDR1 SGHRS, CDR2 YFSETQ. The CDR3 runs to 15 residues. The CDR3 loop is CASSRGGAFHNEQFF. CDR3 nucleotide sequence: TGCGCCAGCAGCCGCGGGGGGGCCTTCCACAATGAGCAGTTCTTC.

The V call is TRBV7-2, the J call TRBJ1-2; D gene unclear. V was trimmed by 4 bases and J by 8 bases, leaving 14 bases between them. Germline-derived CDR1 and CDR2 are SGHTA and FQGNSA. The CDR3 loop spans 13 amino acids. In DNA form, the CDR3 reads TGTGCCAGCAGCTCCCGGGAGGGTGCCGGCTACACCTTC. It encodes CASSSREGAGYTF.

Regarding this clonotype: At one end the junction does not follow the germline gene, possibly because of a read error. This rearrangement joins TRBV5-1 to TRBJ1-2; 8 nucleotides line up with TRBD1. The CDR3 sequence is 15 residues long. The germline gives CDR1 SGHRS, CDR2 YFSETQ. The CDR3 DNA reads TGCGCCAGCAGCCAGAAAGGACAGGGCATTGATGGGTACACCTTC. Amino acids: CASSQKGQGIDGYTF.

This clonotype came up once. The rearrangement uses TRBV12-3 or TRBV12-4 and TRBJ2-7; the match to TRBD2 covers 9 bases. The V gene end was trimmed by 6 bases and the J gene end by 6 bases; junction bases not matched to a gene: 9. The CDR3 has 14 residues. The CDR3 reads CASRLSGRHCEQYF. CDR3 DNA sequence: TGTGCCAGCAGGTTGAGCGGGAGGCATTGCGAGCAGTACTTC.

The chain combines TRBV7-2 with TRBJ2-5; D possibly uses TRBD1 or TRBD2 (6 bases each). The CDR3 contains 14 residues. The V end lost 7 bases, the J end lost 1 base, and 13 bases lay between the germline ends. The V gene's germline CDR1 is SGHTA and CDR2 FQGNSA. The chain's CDR3 is CASKEGHLQETQYF. CDR3 coding DNA: TGTGCCAGCAAGGAGGGACATCTCCAAGAGACCCAGTACTTC.